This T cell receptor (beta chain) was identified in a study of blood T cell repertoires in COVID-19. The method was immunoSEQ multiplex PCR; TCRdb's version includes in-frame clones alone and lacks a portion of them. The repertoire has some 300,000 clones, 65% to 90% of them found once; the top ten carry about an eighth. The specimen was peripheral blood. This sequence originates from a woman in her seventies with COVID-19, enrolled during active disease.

Here the CDR3 DNA reads TGTGCCAGCAGTTACCCGGGACAGGGCACCGGGGAGCTGTTTTTT. Translation gives CASSYPGQGTGELFF. The chain has TRBV6-6 and TRBJ2-2; 9 nucleotides line up with TRBD1. Germline-derived CDR1 and CDR2 are MNHNY and SVGAGI (reference sequence). The CDR3 is made up of 15 amino acids. J gave up 4 bases and V 2 bases, and 2 bases lay outside the gene matches.